This is a list of T cell receptor beta chains from one sample in a study of beta chain features in type 1 diabetes. Profiled with immunoSEQ multiplex PCR; TCRdb holds only in-frame clones, not every one. The repertoire consists of 150,000 to 180,000 clones, with approximately 8.1% occurring once and the leading ten covering nearly 0.65%. Sequenced sample: central memory CD4+ T cells from blood. These receptors all come from a man aged 18-30 years in good health. CDR3s include the opening cysteine and the closing phenylalanine or tryptophan. The order of the fields is J gene, clone size, V gene, D gene, CDR3 protein, CDR3 DNA. D genes are given only for firm matches. Rows give clone size only sometimes, using once, few, many, or a class for an expanded clone.

j_call: TRBJ1-2
clone_size: few
v_call: TRBV2
d_call: NA
cdr3_aa: CASSEGAGYTF
cdr3_nt: TGTGCCAGCAGTGAGGGGGCGGGCTACACCTTC

j_call: TRBJ2-6
clone_size: NA
v_call: TRBV10-3
d_call: TRBD2
cdr3_aa: CAISAPPGLAGSGANVLTF
cdr3_nt: TGTGCCATCAGTGCCCCGCCGGGACTAGCGGGATCTGGGGCCAACGTCCTGACTTTC

j_call: TRBJ2-3
clone_size: many
v_call: TRBV28
d_call: TRBD2
cdr3_aa: CASSSVAGGPIF
cdr3_nt: TGTGCCAGCAGTTCGGTAGCGGGAGGGCCCATTTTT

j_call: TRBJ2-1
clone_size: NA
v_call: TRBV18
d_call: NA
cdr3_aa: CASSPSTRDNEQFF
cdr3_nt: TGTGCCAGCTCACCATCCACGCGGGACAATGAGCAGTTCTTC

j_call: TRBJ2-7
clone_size: few
v_call: TRBV5-1
d_call: NA
cdr3_aa: CASSPTGHVSEQYF
cdr3_nt: TGCGCCAGCAGCCCCACGGGACATGTTTCAGAGCAGTACTTC

j_call: TRBJ1-2
clone_size: NA
v_call: TRBV14
d_call: TRBD1
cdr3_aa: CASSPTGTGYGYTF
cdr3_nt: TGTGCCAGCAGTCCCACCGGGACAGGGTATGGCTACACCTTC

j_call: TRBJ2-7
clone_size: few
v_call: TRBV7-2
d_call: TRBD2
cdr3_aa: CASSSSPGTSFYEQYF
cdr3_nt: TGTGCCAGCAGCTCGAGCCCCGGGACTAGTTTCTACGAGCAGTACTTC

j_call: TRBJ2-7
clone_size: NA
v_call: TRBV4-2
d_call: TRBD1
cdr3_aa: CASSQDPDRGSYEQYF
cdr3_nt: TGTGCCAGCAGCCAAGACCCGGACAGGGGCTCCTACGAGCAGTACTTC

j_call: TRBJ1-5
clone_size: few
v_call: TRBV19
d_call: NA
cdr3_aa: CASSANQGIYGQPQHF
cdr3_nt: TGTGCCAGTAGTGCAAACCAGGGGATTTACGGTCAGCCCCAGCATTTT

j_call: TRBJ2-7
clone_size: NA
v_call: TRBV5-5
d_call: TRBD2
cdr3_aa: CASSLDSRGIDEQYF
cdr3_nt: TGTGCCAGCAGCTTGGACTCGCGGGGGATAGACGAGCAGTACTTC

j_call: TRBJ2-1
clone_size: many
v_call: TRBV28
d_call: NA
cdr3_aa: CASSPGLARAEQFF
cdr3_nt: TGTGCCAGCAGTCCTGGGCTAGCTCGGGCTGAGCAGTTCTTC

j_call: TRBJ2-3
clone_size: NA
v_call: TRBV4-2
d_call: TRBD2
cdr3_aa: CASSQQTSGGPTDTQYF
cdr3_nt: TGTGCCAGCAGCCAACAGACTAGCGGGGGGCCCACAGATACGCAGTATTTT

j_call: TRBJ2-7
clone_size: few
v_call: TRBV7-2
d_call: TRBD1
cdr3_aa: CASSSDRYSEQYF
cdr3_nt: TGTGCCAGCAGCTCGGACAGGTATAGCGAGCAGTACTTC